This T cell receptor (beta chain) stems from a study of OX40 agonist ivuxolimab in advanced cancers. Study-wide results and limits: Blood T cells, both CD4+ and CD8+, expanded clonally by week 6 at 0.1 to 3.0 mg/kg. No antigen was identified for the clonally expanded peripheral T cells.

The data were produced by immunoSEQ multiplex PCR, yet TCRdb's version contains in-frame clones alone and is incomplete. The sample lists just over 50,000 clones, about 78% occurring once. Details on this clone: The antigen remains unidentified.

V lost 4 bases and J lost 6; bases outside the gene matches: 3. The CDR3 is 14 amino acids. CDR1 is MDHEN and CDR2 is SYDVKM in the germline V gene. The sample was CD4+ or CD8+ T cells sorted from blood, taken in a trial of the OX40 agonist ivuxolimab. The sequence derives from an adult with an advanced solid tumor such as melanoma, head and neck, liver or kidney cancer. J is TRBJ1-5 and V is TRBV28; 10 bases align to TRBD1. For the CDR3, the DNA is TGTGCCAGCAGTTCCGGACAGGGGGGTCAGCCCCAGCATTTT. The encoded protein is CASSSGQGGQPQHF.